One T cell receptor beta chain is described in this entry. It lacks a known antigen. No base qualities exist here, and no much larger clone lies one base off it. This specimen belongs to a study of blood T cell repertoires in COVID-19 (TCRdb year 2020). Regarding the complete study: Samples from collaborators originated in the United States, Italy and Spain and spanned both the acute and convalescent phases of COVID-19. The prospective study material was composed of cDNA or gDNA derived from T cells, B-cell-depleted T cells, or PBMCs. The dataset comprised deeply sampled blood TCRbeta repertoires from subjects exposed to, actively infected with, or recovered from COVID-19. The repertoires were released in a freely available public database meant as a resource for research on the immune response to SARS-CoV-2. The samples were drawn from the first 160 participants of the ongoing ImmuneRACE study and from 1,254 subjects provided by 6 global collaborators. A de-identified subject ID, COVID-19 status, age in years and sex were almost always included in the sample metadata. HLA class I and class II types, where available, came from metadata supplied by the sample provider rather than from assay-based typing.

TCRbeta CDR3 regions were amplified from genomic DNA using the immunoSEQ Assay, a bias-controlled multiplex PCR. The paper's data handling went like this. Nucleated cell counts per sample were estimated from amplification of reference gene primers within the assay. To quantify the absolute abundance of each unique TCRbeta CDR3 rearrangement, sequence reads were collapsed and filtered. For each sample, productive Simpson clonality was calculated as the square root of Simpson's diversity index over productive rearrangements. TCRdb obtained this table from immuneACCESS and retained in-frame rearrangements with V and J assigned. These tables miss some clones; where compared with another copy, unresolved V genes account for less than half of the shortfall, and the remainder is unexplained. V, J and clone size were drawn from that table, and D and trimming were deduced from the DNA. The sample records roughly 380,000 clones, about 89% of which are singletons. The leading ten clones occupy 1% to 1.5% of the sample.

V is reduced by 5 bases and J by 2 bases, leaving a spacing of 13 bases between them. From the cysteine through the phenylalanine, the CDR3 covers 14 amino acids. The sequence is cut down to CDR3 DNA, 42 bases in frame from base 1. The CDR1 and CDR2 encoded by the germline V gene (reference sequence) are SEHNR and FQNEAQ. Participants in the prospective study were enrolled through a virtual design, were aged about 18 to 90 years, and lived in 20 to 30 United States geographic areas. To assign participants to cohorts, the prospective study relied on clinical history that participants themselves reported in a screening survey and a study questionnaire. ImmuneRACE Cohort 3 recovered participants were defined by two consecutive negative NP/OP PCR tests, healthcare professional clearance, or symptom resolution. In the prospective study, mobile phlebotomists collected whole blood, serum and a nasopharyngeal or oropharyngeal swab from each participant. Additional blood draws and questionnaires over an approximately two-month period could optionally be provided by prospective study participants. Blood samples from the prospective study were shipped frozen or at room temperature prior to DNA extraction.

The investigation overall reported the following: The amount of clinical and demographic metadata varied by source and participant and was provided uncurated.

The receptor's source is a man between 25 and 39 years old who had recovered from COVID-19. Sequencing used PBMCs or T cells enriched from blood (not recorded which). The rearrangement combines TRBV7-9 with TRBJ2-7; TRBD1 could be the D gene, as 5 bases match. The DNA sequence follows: TGTGCCAGCAGCCCAGGGCAGGGAACCTACGAGCAGTACTTC. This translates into CASSPGQGTYEQYF.